This T cell receptor (beta chain) emerged from a study of CD8 T cells in ankylosing spondylitis. Study findings and constraints: The clones that were linked to disease were reported to be significantly enriched in matched synovial fluid samples from ankylosing spondylitis patients. Blood of patients with ankylosing spondylitis appeared to be characterized by a TCR beta motif of roughly eight highly homologous variants.

The CDR3 has 15 residues. V lost 1 base and J 4 bases, leaving 13 bases between the germline ends. From germline, CDR1 is SGHVS and CDR2 FQNEAQ. Libraries of TCR beta came from quantitative 5'-RACE with molecular barcodes. Via MiXCR, TCRdb re-called the 5' RACE reads, giving one row per CDR3 protein. The table lists hundreds of thousands of distinct CDR3 sequences, approximately 20% of them singletons, with approximately 46% in the top ten. Details on this clonotype: What it recognizes is unknown.

The rearrangement joins TRBV7-8 to TRBJ1-1, with D tentatively TRBD1 (5 bases). The sequence was collected from a male donor with ankylosing spondylitis. The sequenced sample consisted of blood, either unsorted or a sorted T cell fraction (not recorded which). CDR3 nucleotide sequence: TGTGCCAGCAGCTTAGGGGGGGGTGTAGTCACTGAAGCTTTCTTT. As protein: CASSLGGGVVTEAFF.